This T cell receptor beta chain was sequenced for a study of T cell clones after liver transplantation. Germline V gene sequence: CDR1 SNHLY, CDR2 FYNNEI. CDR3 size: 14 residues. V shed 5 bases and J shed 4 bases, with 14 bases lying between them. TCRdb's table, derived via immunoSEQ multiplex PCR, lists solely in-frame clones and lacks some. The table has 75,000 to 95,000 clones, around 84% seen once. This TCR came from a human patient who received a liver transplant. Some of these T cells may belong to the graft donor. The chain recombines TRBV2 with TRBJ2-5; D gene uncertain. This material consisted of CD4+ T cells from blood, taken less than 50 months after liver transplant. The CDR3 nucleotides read TGTGCCAGCAGTCTAGAAAGCCGATCAGAGACCCAGTACTTC. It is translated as CASSLESRSETQYF.